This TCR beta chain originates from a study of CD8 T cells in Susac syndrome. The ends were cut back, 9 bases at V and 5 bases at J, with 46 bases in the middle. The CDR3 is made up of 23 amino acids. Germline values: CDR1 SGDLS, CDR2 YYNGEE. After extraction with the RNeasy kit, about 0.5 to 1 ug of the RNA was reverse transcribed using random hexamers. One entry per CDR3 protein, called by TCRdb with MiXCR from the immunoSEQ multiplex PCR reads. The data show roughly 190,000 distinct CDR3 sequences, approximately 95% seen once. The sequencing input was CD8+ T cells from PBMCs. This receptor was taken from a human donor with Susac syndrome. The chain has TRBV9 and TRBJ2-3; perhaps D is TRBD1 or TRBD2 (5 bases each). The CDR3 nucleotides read TGTGCCACCATACTTTTCCTCCATACCGGGACCCCGGGTTGGCAGTTTATCCGAGATACGCAGTATTTT. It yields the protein CATILFLHTGTPGWQFIRDTQYF. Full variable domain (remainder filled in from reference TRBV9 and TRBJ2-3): DSGVTQTPKHLITATGQRVTLRCSPRSGDLSVYWYQQSLDQGLQFLIQYYNGEERAKGNILERFSAQQFPDLHSELNLSSLELGDSALYFCATILFLHTGTPGWQFIRDTQYFGPGTRLTVL.